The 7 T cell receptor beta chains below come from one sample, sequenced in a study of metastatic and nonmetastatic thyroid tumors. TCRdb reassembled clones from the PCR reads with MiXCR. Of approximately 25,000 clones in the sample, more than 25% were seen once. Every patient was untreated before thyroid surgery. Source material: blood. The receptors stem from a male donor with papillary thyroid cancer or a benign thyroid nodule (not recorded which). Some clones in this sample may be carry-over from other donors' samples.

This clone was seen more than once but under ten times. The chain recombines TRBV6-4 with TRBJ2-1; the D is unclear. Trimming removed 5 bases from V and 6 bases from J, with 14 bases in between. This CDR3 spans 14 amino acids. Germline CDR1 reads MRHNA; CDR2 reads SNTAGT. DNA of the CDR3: TGTGCCAGCAGTTTGGCAGAGGCTAGCAATGAGCAGTTCTTC. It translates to CASSLAEASNEQFF.

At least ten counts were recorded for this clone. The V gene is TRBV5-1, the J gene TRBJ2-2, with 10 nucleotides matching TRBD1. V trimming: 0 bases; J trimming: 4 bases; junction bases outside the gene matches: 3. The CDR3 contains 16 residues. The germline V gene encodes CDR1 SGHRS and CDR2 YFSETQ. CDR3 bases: TGCGCCAGCAGCTTGGCCGGGACAGGGGCCACCGGGGAGCTGTTTTTT. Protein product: CASSLAGTGATGELFF. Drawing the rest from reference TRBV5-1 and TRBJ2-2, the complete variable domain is KAGVTQTPRYLIKTRGQQVTLSCSPISGHRSVSWYQQTPGQGLQFLFEYFSETQRNKGNFPGRFSGRQFSNSRSEMNVSTLELGDSALYLCASSLAGTGATGELFFGEGSRLTVL.

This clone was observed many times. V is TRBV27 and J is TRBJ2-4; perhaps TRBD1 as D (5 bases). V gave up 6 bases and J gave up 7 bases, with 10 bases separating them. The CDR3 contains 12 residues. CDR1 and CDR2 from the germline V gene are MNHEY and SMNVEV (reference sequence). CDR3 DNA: TGTGCCAGCAGGACAGCTTTGAACATTCAGTACTTC. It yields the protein CASRTALNIQYF.

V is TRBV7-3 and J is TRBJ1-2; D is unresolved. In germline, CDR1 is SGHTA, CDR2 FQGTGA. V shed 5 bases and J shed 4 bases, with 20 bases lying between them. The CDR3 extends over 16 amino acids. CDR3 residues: CASSRRFSHRGYGYTF. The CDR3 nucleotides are TGTGCCAGCAGCCGACGTTTCAGCCATCGGGGCTATGGCTACACCTTC.

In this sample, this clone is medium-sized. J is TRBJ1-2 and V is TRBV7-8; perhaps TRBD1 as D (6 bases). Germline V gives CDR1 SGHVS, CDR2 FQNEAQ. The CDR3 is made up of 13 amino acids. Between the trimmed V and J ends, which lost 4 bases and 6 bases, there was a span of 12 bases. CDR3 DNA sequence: TGTGCCAGCAGCTCAGGACAGCGCAATGGCTACACCTTC. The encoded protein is CASSSGQRNGYTF.

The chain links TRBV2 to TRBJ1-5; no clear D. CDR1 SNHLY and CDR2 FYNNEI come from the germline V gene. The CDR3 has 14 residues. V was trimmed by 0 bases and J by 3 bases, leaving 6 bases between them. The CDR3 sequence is CASSEAIINQPQHF. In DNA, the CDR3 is TGTGCCAGCAGTGAAGCGATTATCAATCAGCCCCAGCATTTT.

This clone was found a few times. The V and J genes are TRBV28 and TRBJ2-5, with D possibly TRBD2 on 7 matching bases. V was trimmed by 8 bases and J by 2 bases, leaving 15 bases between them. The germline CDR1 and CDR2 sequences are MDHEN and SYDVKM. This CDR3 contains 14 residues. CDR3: CASEGGGYQETQYF. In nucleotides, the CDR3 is TGTGCCAGCGAGGGGGGGGGCTATCAAGAGACCCAGTACTTC.